These T cell receptor beta chains were read from a single sample in a study of Ad26.COV2.S vaccination and SARS-CoV-2 variants. This table comes from immunoSEQ multiplex PCR, and its TCRdb copy is limited to in-frame clones, with some not included. The sample has around 350,000 clones, 80% to 90% seen once; the top ten hold around 3%. The sample here was peripheral blood, taken in a trial of Ad26.COV2.S vaccine versus placebo. These receptors all come from a person aged 18 to 59 who received the Ad26.COV2.S COVID-19 vaccine or a placebo. Both conserved end residues are part of each CDR3. A D gene is named only where the DNA matches it firmly. Clone size appears in some rows only: once, few, many, or a class for an expanded clone.

J | V | D | size | CDR3 | DNA
TRBJ2-5 | TRBV5-1 | NA | NA | CASSFSPQETQYF | TGCGCCAGCAGCTTCTCTCCCCAAGAGACCCAGTACTTC
TRBJ1-1 | TRBV19 | TRBD1 | few | CASSPRDSRMNTEAFF | TGTGCCAGTAGTCCAAGGGACAGCCGAATGAACACTGAAGCTTTCTTT
TRBJ1-2 | TRBV6-5 | NA | NA | CASSDLPHYGYTF | TGTGCCAGCAGCGATCTACCTCACTATGGCTACACCTTC
TRBJ1-6 | TRBV30 | NA | NA | CAWEGELGSPLHF | TGTGCCTGGGAGGGGGAGTTGGGTTCACCCCTCCACTTT
TRBJ2-7 | TRBV11-3 | NA | NA | CASSLDWEDEQYF | TGTGCCAGCAGCTTAGATTGGGAGGACGAGCAGTACTTC
TRBJ1-4 | TRBV7-9 | NA | NA | CASSLDGAEKLFF | TGTGCCAGCAGCTTAGACGGGGCCGAAAAACTGTTTTTT
TRBJ1-4 | TRBV27 | NA | NA | CASSSRTADNEKLFF | TGTGCCAGCAGTTCCCGGACCGCCGATAATGAAAAACTGTTTTTT
TRBJ1-5 | TRBV5-8 | TRBD1 | NA | CASSLVFGTANQPQHF | TGTGCCAGCAGCTTGGTTTTTGGGACAGCTAATCAGCCCCAGCATTTT
TRBJ1-6 | TRBV18 | NA | once | CASSPQGFDNSPLHF | TGTGCCAGCTCACCACAGGGGTTCGATAATTCACCCCTCCACTTT
TRBJ2-2 | TRBV4-3 | TRBD2 | NA | CASSQVAGEPGELFF | TGCGCCAGCAGCCAAGTAGCGGGGGAACCCGGGGAGCTGTTTTTT
TRBJ2-3 | TRBV30 | NA | NA | CAWSVQLGADTQYF | TGTGCCTGGAGTGTACAACTAGGAGCAGATACGCAGTATTTT
TRBJ1-5 | TRBV28 | NA | NA | CASIPSGVSNQPQHF | TGTGCCAGCATCCCCTCCGGGGTTAGCAATCAGCCCCAGCATTTT
TRBJ2-1 | TRBV25-1 | TRBD2 | NA | CASSERWAGGNYNEQFF | TGTGCCAGCAGTGAACGGTGGGCGGGAGGAAACTACAATGAGCAGTTCTTC
TRBJ2-1 | TRBV15 | NA | NA | CATSRDAKETGDEQFF | TGTGCCACCAGCAGAGATGCTAAAGAAACTGGGGATGAGCAGTTCTTC
TRBJ2-1 | TRBV4-3 | TRBD2 | NA | CASSPQTSGIASEQFF | TGCGCCAGCAGCCCTCAAACTAGCGGAATAGCGAGTGAGCAGTTCTTC
TRBJ2-5 | TRBV30 | NA | NA | CAWSLGVSMETQYF | TGTGCCTGGAGCCTAGGGGTTTCTATGGAGACCCAGTACTTC
TRBJ1-4 | TRBV7-2 | NA | NA | CASSLRASPNEKLFF | TGTGCCAGCAGCTTAAGGGCCTCCCCTAATGAAAAACTGTTTTTT
TRBJ2-1 | TRBV10-2 | NA | NA | CASSFDGSYNEQFF | TGCGCCAGCAGCTTCGACGGCTCCTACAATGAGCAGTTCTTC
TRBJ1-3 | TRBV12-3/TRBV12-4 | NA | NA | CASSLVDGNTIYF | TGTGCCAGCAGTTTAGTCGATGGAAACACCATATATTTT
TRBJ2-3 | TRBV28 | NA | NA | CASSFREIPQYF | TGTGCCAGCAGTTTCCGGGAAATTCCGCAGTATTTT
TRBJ2-1 | TRBV9 | NA | NA | CASSVRPDRNEQFF | TGTGCCAGCAGCGTCCGGCCTGACCGAAATGAGCAGTTCTTC
TRBJ1-5 | TRBV7-2 | TRBD1 | NA | CASSLDRGQPQHF | TGTGCCAGCAGCTTGGACAGGGGTCAGCCCCAGCATTTT
TRBJ2-2 | TRBV7-2 | TRBD2 | NA | CASSLGLGGSGELFF | TGTGCCAGCAGCTTAGGCCTCGGGGGGTCCGGGGAGCTGTTTTTT
TRBJ1-2 | TRBV6-5 | NA | NA | CASWDQFIYGYTF | TGTGCCAGCTGGGATCAGTTCATCTATGGCTACACCTTC
TRBJ2-7 | TRBV2 | NA | NA | CASSATGFMYEQYF | TGTGCCAGCAGCGCCACAGGTTTCATGTACGAGCAGTACTTC
TRBJ1-4 | TRBV29-1 | NA | NA | CSAVEGANEKLFF | TGCAGCGCTGTCGAGGGAGCGAATGAAAAACTGTTTTTT
TRBJ2-7 | TRBV27 | NA | NA | CASSPGVSYEQYF | TGTGCCAGCAGCCCAGGGGTGTCCTACGAGCAGTACTTC
TRBJ2-7 | TRBV29-1 | NA | NA | CSVDSGYEQYF | TGCAGCGTTGACTCCGGCTACGAGCAGTACTTC
TRBJ2-3 | TRBV11-2 | NA | once | CASSLDRAPDTQYF | TGTGCCAGCAGCTTAGATAGGGCCCCAGATACGCAGTATTTT
TRBJ2-1 | TRBV11-2 | NA | NA | CASSGVAGQGYEQFF | TGTGCCAGCAGCGGGGTGGCGGGGCAGGGTTATGAGCAGTTCTTC
TRBJ2-3 | TRBV7-9 | TRBD2 | NA | CASSPQRDSTDTQYF | TGTGCCAGCAGCCCTCAGCGGGACTCCACAGATACGCAGTATTTT
TRBJ1-2 | TRBV15 | TRBD1 | NA | CATSRDTSSGTGGNYGYTF | TGTGCCACCAGCAGAGACACTAGCTCCGGGACAGGGGGCAACTATGGCTACACCTTC
TRBJ2-7 | TRBV20-1 | NA | NA | CSASLMARGVYEQYF | TGCAGTGCTAGTCTCATGGCCAGGGGAGTCTACGAGCAGTACTTC
TRBJ2-3 | TRBV24-1 | TRBD1 | NA | CATGTGTDTQYF | TGTGCCACCGGGACAGGGACAGATACGCAGTATTTT
TRBJ2-5 | TRBV5-1 | NA | NA | CASSLKAAQETQYF | TGCGCCAGCAGCTTGAAAGCGGCGCAAGAGACCCAGTACTTC
TRBJ2-5 | TRBV7-2 | TRBD1 | NA | CASRPPGTGETQYF | TGTGCCAGCAGACCTCCCGGGACAGGGGAGACCCAGTACTTC
TRBJ2-7 | TRBV7-9 | TRBD2 | NA | CASSFGGMHEQYF | TGTGCCAGCAGCTTCGGGGGGATGCACGAGCAGTACTTC
TRBJ2-2 | TRBV5-6 | NA | NA | CASSLTGNTGELFF | TGTGCCAGCAGCTTGACCGGGAACACCGGGGAGCTGTTTTTT
TRBJ2-1 | TRBV18 | NA | NA | CASSPIQGSYGDEQFF | TGTGCCAGCTCACCAATACAGGGTTCTTATGGGGATGAGCAGTTCTTC
TRBJ2-2 | TRBV30 | TRBD1 | few | CASSGTGTARGELFF | TGTGCCTCCTCCGGGACAGGGACGGCACGGGGGGAGCTGTTTTTT
TRBJ2-2 | TRBV4-3 | TRBD1 | NA | CASSQWQGAENTGELFF | TGCGCCAGCAGCCAATGGCAGGGGGCGGAAAACACCGGGGAGCTGTTTTTT
TRBJ1-3 | TRBV4-3 | NA | NA | CASSQDWGGLLYF | TGCGCCAGCAGCCAAGACTGGGGGGGGCTCTTATATTTT
TRBJ2-7 | TRBV3-1/TRBV3-2 | NA | NA | CASGHKGEQYF | TGTGCCAGCGGACATAAGGGCGAGCAGTACTTC
TRBJ2-3 | TRBV2 | TRBD2 | NA | CASSAGGDTQYF | TGTGCCAGCAGTGCGGGGGGGGATACGCAGTATTTT
TRBJ1-5 | TRBV15 | NA | NA | CATSRANIDGEGGNQPQHF | TGTGCCACCAGCAGAGCTAATATCGATGGGGAGGGGGGGAATCAGCCCCAGCATTTT
TRBJ2-1 | TRBV5-4 | TRBD2 | NA | CASSYHLSGSTDEQFF | TGTGCCAGCAGCTATCACCTTAGCGGGAGTACGGATGAGCAGTTCTTC
TRBJ1-2 | TRBV2 | NA | NA | CASSRGEDYGYTF | TGTGCCAGCAGTCGAGGGGAGGACTATGGCTACACCTTC
TRBJ2-3 | TRBV28 | TRBD2 | NA | CASSPSRGRVDTQYF | TGTGCCAGCAGTCCCTCACGCGGGAGGGTGGATACGCAGTATTTT
TRBJ1-5 | TRBV7-8 | TRBD1 | NA | CASSLEYRQGRGKPQHF | TGTGCCAGCAGCTTAGAATACAGACAGGGACGAGGGAAGCCCCAGCATTTT
TRBJ1-5 | TRBV28 | TRBD1 | NA | CASKGTGTNQPQHF | TGTGCCAGCAAAGGGACAGGGACCAATCAGCCCCAGCATTTT
TRBJ2-7 | TRBV28 | TRBD1 | NA | CASSGTGESYEQYF | TGTGCCAGCAGCGGGACAGGGGAGTCCTACGAGCAGTACTTC
TRBJ2-1 | TRBV10-1 | TRBD2 | once | CASSLAGYNEQFF | TGCGCCAGCAGTCTAGCGGGATACAATGAGCAGTTCTTC